A selection of T cell receptor beta chains follows, all from one sample in a study of cytomegalovirus exposure and HLA in healthy donors. Sequencing used immunoSEQ multiplex PCR; TCRdb keeps in-frame clones, though not all of them. The sample lists over 200,000 clones, approximately 78% seen once, with 3.8% in the top ten. The sample consisted of PBMCs. These receptors all stem from a male donor in good health and CMV-seronegative. Both conserved end residues are part of each CDR3.

v_call: TRBV11-2
j_call: TRBJ2-3
cdr3_aa: CASDDVTGDTDTQYF

v_call: TRBV27
j_call: TRBJ2-5
cdr3_aa: CASSLYRRVTSQETQYF

v_call: TRBV7-2
j_call: TRBJ2-3
cdr3_aa: CASSPGQGADTQYF

v_call: TRBV19
j_call: TRBJ2-7
cdr3_aa: CASSISSTYEQYF

v_call: TRBV7-9
j_call: TRBJ1-5
cdr3_aa: CASSSGTGGGQPQHF

v_call: TRBV6-6
j_call: TRBJ1-2
cdr3_aa: CASSNSGTAGYGYTF

v_call: TRBV7-6
j_call: TRBJ2-3
cdr3_aa: CASSLEAARDTQYF

v_call: TRBV6-1
j_call: TRBJ2-3
cdr3_aa: CASTRGDTQYF

v_call: TRBV5-1
j_call: NA
cdr3_aa: CASSWQGREYEQYF

v_call: TRBV14
j_call: TRBJ2-1
cdr3_aa: CASSHDSYNEQFF

v_call: TRBV10-3
j_call: TRBJ2-7
cdr3_aa: CAISAGTSGPGQYF

v_call: TRBV6-6
j_call: TRBJ2-7
cdr3_aa: CASSYGTGKLFEQYF

v_call: TRBV9
j_call: TRBJ2-7
cdr3_aa: CASSAHGGGLRSYEQYF

v_call: TRBV9
j_call: TRBJ1-1
cdr3_aa: CASSVGIKRGLGTEAFF

v_call: TRBV28
j_call: TRBJ1-4
cdr3_aa: CASSAYRATNEKLFF

v_call: TRBV19
j_call: TRBJ2-2
cdr3_aa: CASSIMGAGELFF

v_call: TRBV29-1
j_call: TRBJ2-1
cdr3_aa: CSILRTSGNEQFF

v_call: TRBV7-2
j_call: TRBJ2-2
cdr3_aa: CASSFEGRNTGELFF

v_call: TRBV19
j_call: TRBJ1-1
cdr3_aa: CASSIGTGLNTEAFF

v_call: TRBV6-4
j_call: TRBJ1-4
cdr3_aa: CASSLGGATNEKLFF

v_call: TRBV2
j_call: TRBJ1-5
cdr3_aa: CASRMDRGRYQPQHF

v_call: TRBV27
j_call: TRBJ1-5
cdr3_aa: CASSPRRGNQPQHF

v_call: TRBV9
j_call: TRBJ1-2
cdr3_aa: CASSVEVRGRAGGYTF

v_call: TRBV27
j_call: TRBJ2-1
cdr3_aa: CASKGRGRGNNEQFF

v_call: TRBV27
j_call: TRBJ2-1
cdr3_aa: CASRYSGSSYNEQFF

v_call: TRBV2
j_call: TRBJ1-3
cdr3_aa: CASSQEGGTGNTIYF

v_call: TRBV5-1
j_call: TRBJ2-1
cdr3_aa: CASSARQLDEQFF

v_call: TRBV30
j_call: TRBJ1-3
cdr3_aa: CAWSVTGYLGTIYF

v_call: TRBV6-5
j_call: TRBJ1-2
cdr3_aa: CASSPGSALLGYTF

v_call: TRBV2
j_call: TRBJ2-7
cdr3_aa: CASSDSRLLTYEQYF

v_call: TRBV4-1
j_call: TRBJ2-5
cdr3_aa: CASSPGLAGERGYF

v_call: TRBV6-1
j_call: TRBJ2-1
cdr3_aa: CASSEFMWTGRNEQFF

v_call: TRBV6-6
j_call: TRBJ1-2
cdr3_aa: CASSYERGYTF

v_call: TRBV7-2
j_call: TRBJ1-1
cdr3_aa: CASSVQGLTEAFF

v_call: TRBV5-1
j_call: TRBJ1-2
cdr3_aa: CASSPGQGHYGYTF

v_call: TRBV4-1
j_call: TRBJ2-7
cdr3_aa: CASGSGNSYEQYF

v_call: TRBV28
j_call: TRBJ1-2
cdr3_aa: CATWSPAGGLVYGYTF

v_call: TRBV4-1
j_call: TRBJ1-2
cdr3_aa: CASSQDSRDPVGYGYTF

v_call: TRBV19
j_call: TRBJ2-3
cdr3_aa: CASSMLVAGSSNTQYF

v_call: TRBV11-2
j_call: TRBJ2-3
cdr3_aa: CASSFQRLSTDTQYF

v_call: TRBV14
j_call: TRBJ2-3
cdr3_aa: CASSQGPSGGWSPSTDTQYF

v_call: TRBV5-6
j_call: TRBJ2-7
cdr3_aa: CASSWGGRASYEQYF

v_call: TRBV19
j_call: TRBJ1-2
cdr3_aa: CASSIRLRSGYTF

v_call: TRBV19
j_call: TRBJ2-1
cdr3_aa: CASSGGQGGLYNEQFF

v_call: TRBV7-8
j_call: TRBJ2-6
cdr3_aa: CASSLLIVGERSGANVLTF